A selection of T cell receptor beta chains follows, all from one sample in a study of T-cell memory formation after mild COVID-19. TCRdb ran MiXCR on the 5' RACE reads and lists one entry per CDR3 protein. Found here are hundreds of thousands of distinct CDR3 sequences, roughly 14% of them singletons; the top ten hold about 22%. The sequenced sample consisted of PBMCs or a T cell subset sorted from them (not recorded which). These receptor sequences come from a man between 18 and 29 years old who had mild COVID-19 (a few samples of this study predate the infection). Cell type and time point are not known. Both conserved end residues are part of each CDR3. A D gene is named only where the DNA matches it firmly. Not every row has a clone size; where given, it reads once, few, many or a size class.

TGTGCTAGTACTCCTTACGGACAGGGGGTATCACCCCTCCACTTT,CASTPYGQGVSPLHF,TRBJ1-6,.,TRBD1,TRBV12-5
TGCAGTGCTAGACAGGCAAACACCGGGGAGCTGTTTTTT,CSARQANTGELFF,TRBJ2-2,.,.,TRBV20-1
TGTGCCAGCAGTGACGGGGGGGCTAGCACAGATACGCAGTATTTT,CASSDGGASTDTQYF,TRBJ2-3,few,.,TRBV6-4
TGTGCCAGCAGTCTTCAGGGTGATGATACGCAGTATTTT,CASSLQGDDTQYF,TRBJ2-3,few,.,TRBV6-2/TRBV6-3
TGTGCCAGCAGCGCGGACAGGGCCTCGAACATTCAGTACTTC,CASSADRASNIQYF,TRBJ2-4,.,TRBD1,TRBV7-2
TGTGCCAGCAGTGAATCAGGCAGCACAGATACGCAGTATTTT,CASSESGSTDTQYF,TRBJ2-3,few,.,TRBV25-1
TGTGCCAGCAGCTTGGTCACGGGGTTGGGGCGAAAACTGTTTTTT,CASSLVTGLGRKLFF,TRBJ1-4,few,.,TRBV5-5
TGCAGTGCTTCTCACCCCTACAGTAATGAAAAACTGTTTTTT,CSASHPYSNEKLFF,TRBJ1-4,few,.,TRBV20-1
TGTGCCAGCAGCCTCCACCCGGGAGAGAATGAAAAACTGTTTTTT,CASSLHPGENEKLFF,TRBJ1-4,few,.,TRBV9
TGCGCCAGCAGCCAAGGAACCCATCTTATTAGCTCCTACGAGCAGTACTTC,CASSQGTHLISSYEQYF,TRBJ2-7,.,.,TRBV4-1
TGTGCCAGTAGTATCTTTTTGGCGGGACAGAATCAGCCCCAGCATTTT,CASSIFLAGQNQPQHF,TRBJ1-5,many,TRBD1,TRBV19
TGCGCCAGCAGCCAGCGACCCACGAGCACAGATACGCAGTATTTT,CASSQRPTSTDTQYF,TRBJ2-3,.,.,TRBV4-3
TGTGCCAGCAGCAAAAAGTCAGACTACTATGGCTACACCTTC,CASSKKSDYYGYTF,TRBJ1-2,few,.,TRBV21-1
TGTGCCAGCACCGGGACTAGCGCCACAGATACGCAGTATTTT,CASTGTSATDTQYF,TRBJ2-3,few,TRBD2,TRBV7-9
TGTGCCAGCAGTGACGGAGACACCTCCTACGAGCAGTACTTC,CASSDGDTSYEQYF,TRBJ2-7,few,.,TRBV27
TGTGCCAGCCGTCTAGAACCCAATATGAACTATGGCTACACCTTC,CASRLEPNMNYGYTF,TRBJ1-2,.,.,TRBV2